The rows below give T cell receptor beta chains drawn from one sample of a study of CD8 T cells in ankylosing spondylitis. TCRdb processed the 5' RACE reads anew with MiXCR; each CDR3 protein has one entry. The data contain some 250,000 distinct CDR3 sequences, about 10% of them singletons. The specimen was blood, either unsorted or a sorted T cell fraction (not recorded which). These receptors were taken from a male donor with ankylosing spondylitis or in good health (not recorded which). Each CDR3 is given with its conserved first and last residue. Fields, in order: D gene, V gene, clone size, J gene, CDR3 DNA, CDR3 protein. D genes are given only for firm matches. Size values are once, few and many counts, or a class for expanded clones, and some rows have none.

>NA|TRBV7-2|many|TRBJ1-5
TGTGCCAGCAGCTTATACACGGGTGATCAGCCCCAGCATTTT
CASSLYTGDQPQHF
>NA|TRBV11-2|many|TRBJ2-3
TGTGCCAGCAGCTCCAGGGGAGGCAGCACAGATACGCAGTATTTT
CASSSRGGSTDTQYF
>NA|TRBV15|many|TRBJ2-5
TGTGCCACCAGCGGCTATACAGAGGAGACCCAGTACTTC
CATSGYTEETQYF
>NA|TRBV7-9|NA|TRBJ1-2
TGTGCCAGCAGCTTAGGGGACAACTACTATGGCTACACCTTC
CASSLGDNYYGYTF
>NA|TRBV7-7|NA|TRBJ2-7
TGTGCCAGCAGCCCTCAGTCTGTATTGGGTGACGAGCAGTACTTC
CASSPQSVLGDEQYF
>TRBD1|TRBV11-3|NA|TRBJ2-2
TGTGCCAGCAGCCCACGGGACAGCCTGACGAACACCGGGGAGCTGTTTTTT
CASSPRDSLTNTGELFF
>TRBD1|TRBV6-1|many|TRBJ2-2
TGTGCCAGCAGTCGGGACAGGAGGACCGTGAACACCGGGGAGCTGTTTTTT
CASSRDRRTVNTGELFF
>NA|TRBV12-3/TRBV12-4|many|TRBJ2-3
TGTGCCAGCAGGGATACTCGCACAGATACGCAGTATTTT
CASRDTRTDTQYF
>NA|TRBV6-1|many|TRBJ1-6
TGTGCCAGCAGGGCAACAGGGAAGAGCTCCTATAATTCACCCCTCCACTTT
CASRATGKSSYNSPLHF
>NA|TRBV20-1|NA|TRBJ2-5
TGCAGTGCTAGGGTTCTAGCGAGAAAAGAGACCCAGTACTTC
CSARVLARKETQYF
>TRBD1|TRBV20-1|NA|TRBJ2-5
TGCAGTGCTAGAGGAGGACAGGTCCAAGAGACCCAGTACTTC
CSARGGQVQETQYF
>TRBD2|TRBV20-1|many|TRBJ2-1
TGCAGTGCTAGAGGGCTAGCGGGAGGTTACAATGAGCAGTTCTTC
CSARGLAGGYNEQFF
>TRBD1|TRBV12-3/TRBV12-4|few|TRBJ2-3
TGTGCCAGCAGTTTGATAGGACAGGGGGGGAGGTGGGCAGATACGCAGTATTTT
CASSLIGQGGRWADTQYF
>TRBD2|TRBV5-1|many|TRBJ2-1
TGCGCCAGCAGCTTGCCCGAGCTCGGGACTAGCGCCCACTTGACCTACAATGAGCAGTTCTTC
CASSLPELGTSAHLTYNEQFF
>NA|TRBV5-1|many|TRBJ2-2
TGCGCCAGCAGGTTGAACACCGGGGAGCTGTTTTTT
CASRLNTGELFF
>NA|TRBV12-3/TRBV12-4|NA|TRBJ1-2
TGTGCCAGCAGCCAGGACACAGACTATGGCTACACCTTC
CASSQDTDYGYTF
>TRBD1|TRBV7-8|many|TRBJ1-2
TGTGCCAGCAGCTTACTTAGAGAGGACAGGGAAAATGGCTACACCTTC
CASSLLREDRENGYTF
>NA|TRBV9|few|TRBJ1-5
TGTGCCAGCAGCGTAGGTCCCTATTACAATCAGCCCCAGCATTTT
CASSVGPYYNQPQHF
>NA|TRBV7-1|NA|TRBJ2-1
TGTGCCAGCAGCTCGCAGACCCTCTCGACTGAGAGCTCCTACAATGAGCAGTTCTTC
CASSSQTLSTESSYNEQFF
>NA|TRBV19|many|TRBJ1-5
TGTGCCAGTAGTATAGATCCTAGATATAGCAATCAGCCCCAGCATTTT
CASSIDPRYSNQPQHF
>NA|TRBV6-5|many|TRBJ1-1
TGTGCCAGCAGTTACTCTGGGGCCGTGAACACTGAAGCTTTCTTT
CASSYSGAVNTEAFF
>NA|TRBV5-1|few|TRBJ2-5
TGCGCCAGCAGCCGAAACCCGGACAGACAAGAGACCCAGTACTTC
CASSRNPDRQETQYF
>NA|TRBV5-1|many|TRBJ2-5
TGCGCCAGCAGCACGGGGCGCACCGGTGAGACCCAGTACTTC
CASSTGRTGETQYF
>TRBD2|TRBV5-1|many|TRBJ2-2
TGCGCCAGCAGCCCAACGGGGACTAGGATGAACACCGGGGAGCTGTTTTTT
CASSPTGTRMNTGELFF
>TRBD2|TRBV4-2|many|TRBJ2-7
TGTGCCAGCAGCCAAAGAACTAGCGGGGATTCCTACGAGCAGTACTTC
CASSQRTSGDSYEQYF
>TRBD2|TRBV2|NA|TRBJ2-1
TGTGCCAGCAGCCCGGGGACTAGCGGGAGGGTGTGGTCCTACAATGAGCAGTTCTTC
CASSPGTSGRVWSYNEQFF
>TRBD2|TRBV27|many|TRBJ2-1
TGTGCCAGCAGTTTTCGCCGGGGGGAAACAATCGGTACTAATGAGCAGTTCTTC
CASSFRRGETIGTNEQFF
>NA|TRBV5-1|many|TRBJ1-2
TGCGCCAGCAGCTTGGCCGGGACCGGGGGCTACACCTTC
CASSLAGTGGYTF
>NA|TRBV20-1|many|TRBJ1-5
TGCAGTGCCCCGGGGGGGGCCAATCAGCCCCAGCATTTT
CSAPGGANQPQHF
>NA|TRBV9|few|TRBJ2-7
TGTGCCAGCAGCGTAGCTGCGGAAGACTACGAGCAGTACTTC
CASSVAAEDYEQYF
>TRBD2|TRBV12-3/TRBV12-4|many|TRBJ2-3
TGTGCCAGCAGTTACTACCTGGCGGGAGGGCCAGCAGATACGCAGTATTTT
CASSYYLAGGPADTQYF
>NA|TRBV15|many|TRBJ2-1
TGTGCCACCAGCGCAGCTAAACAGGGTACTTCGTACAATGAGCAGTTCTTC
CATSAAKQGTSYNEQFF
>NA|TRBV28|NA|TRBJ2-7
TGTGCCAGCGGATTGCCTCAAACGGACGAGCAGTACTTC
CASGLPQTDEQYF
>NA|TRBV6-4|many|TRBJ1-1
TGTGCCAGCCCAATCCAAACAGGGGAAGCTTTCTTT
CASPIQTGEAFF
>TRBD2|TRBV20-1|many|TRBJ2-1
TGCAGTGCTAGAGGGCTAGCGGGTCTAAATGAGCAGTTCTTC
CSARGLAGLNEQFF
>TRBD2|TRBV20-1|NA|TRBJ2-1
TGCAGTGTAATAAAGCCGGGGGGGGACTCCTACAATGAGCAGTTCTTC
CSVIKPGGDSYNEQFF
>NA|TRBV12-3/TRBV12-4|few|TRBJ2-1
TGTGCCAGCAGCCTGCGACAGGCCCCCTACAATGAGCAGTTCTTC
CASSLRQAPYNEQFF
>TRBD2|TRBV7-6|NA|TRBJ2-1
TGTGCCAGCAGCGGGGGGGTCTACTCCTACAATGAGCAGTTCTTC
CASSGGVYSYNEQFF
>NA|TRBV3-1|NA|TRBJ2-3
TGTGCCAGCAGCCAAGATCTCGGCAGGGTCACAGATACGCAGTATTTT
CASSQDLGRVTDTQYF
>NA|TRBV11-2|NA|TRBJ2-2
TGTGCCAGCAGCTTAGGTTCGACCCAGCTTGGTGGTACCGGGGAGCTGTTTTTT
CASSLGSTQLGGTGELFF
>NA|TRBV12-3/TRBV12-4|many|TRBJ2-1
TGTGCCAGCAGCCCCCCTAGACTTGAGCAGTTCTTC
CASSPPRLEQFF
>TRBD2|TRBV6-4|many|TRBJ2-3
TGTGCCAGCAGTACTAGCGATACAGATACGCAGTATTTT
CASSTSDTDTQYF
>TRBD1|TRBV12-3/TRBV12-4|NA|TRBJ1-5
TGTGCCAGCAGCCGAACGGGGGGACAGGGGGCTTTGGGCAATCAGCCCCAGCATTTT
CASSRTGGQGALGNQPQHF
>TRBD2|TRBV20-1|many|TRBJ2-3
TGCAGTGTTGACCAAGTCGCGGGGGGGGACACAGATACGCAGTATTTT
CSVDQVAGGDTDTQYF
>TRBD2|TRBV12-3/TRBV12-4|NA|TRBJ2-5
TGTGCCAGCAGACCGAGCGGGAGAGGGGAGACCCAGTACTTC
CASRPSGRGETQYF
>NA|TRBV29-1|NA|TRBJ2-5
TGCAGCGTTCGACAGATACAAGAGACCCAGTACTTC
CSVRQIQETQYF
>NA|TRBV7-9|NA|TRBJ2-2
TGTGCCAGCAGCTTAGAAGGGAGATCGTACACCGGGGAGCTGTTTTTT
CASSLEGRSYTGELFF
>NA|TRBV20-1|many|TRBJ1-2
TGCAGTGCTAGAGATCTCGTACAGCTAAGCTATGGCTACACCTTC
CSARDLVQLSYGYTF